A single sample is the source of the 13 T cell receptor beta chains below, sequenced in a study of T-cell memory formation after mild COVID-19. TCRdb called the 5' RACE reads again in MiXCR, with one record for every CDR3 protein. The data contain about 350,000 distinct CDR3 sequences, roughly an eighth of them singletons. Specimen: PBMCs or a T cell subset sorted from them (not recorded which). The receptor set was obtained from a man aged 18-30 years who had mild COVID-19 (a few samples of this study predate the infection). Cell type and time point are not known.

The chain links TRBV20-1 to TRBJ2-4; D possibly uses TRBD1 or TRBD2 (5 bases each). The CDR3 totals 15 residues. The germline V and J ends were trimmed by 5 bases and 1 base, with 15 bases remaining between them. The germline gives CDR1 DFQATT, CDR2 SNEGSKA (reference sequence). The CDR3 is CSAPQGRWAKNIQYF. DNA of the CDR3: TGCAGTGCTCCCCAGGGACGTTGGGCCAAAAACATTCAGTACTTC.

The V and J genes are TRBV3-1 and TRBJ2-3, with 10 positions matching TRBD2. CDR3 length: 16 residues. In germline, CDR1 is LGHDT, CDR2 YNNKEL (reference sequence). V shed 4 bases, J shed 2 bases, and the junction held 6 bases outside the gene matches. CDR3 region: CASSLSLAGVTDTQYF. As DNA, the CDR3 is TGTGCCAGCAGCCTGTCCCTAGCGGGGGTCACAGATACGCAGTATTTT.

This rearrangement joins TRBV7-8 to TRBJ2-1; 10 nucleotides match TRBD2. The CDR3 contains 16 residues. Germline CDR1 reads SGHVS; CDR2 reads FQNEAQ. The ends lost 4 bases at V and 5 bases at J; junction bases unmatched: 8. CDR3 coding DNA: TGTGCCAGCAGCTCCATCCCCCTAGCGGGGGACAATGAGCAGTTCTTC. Translated, it gives CASSSIPLAGDNEQFF. Looking up the rest from reference TRBV7-8 and TRBJ2-1 gives the full variable domain: GAGVSQSPRYKVAKRGQDVALRCDPISGHVSLFWYQQALGQGPEFLTYFQNEAQLDKSGLPSDRFFAERPEGSVSTLKIQRTQQEDSAVYLCASSSIPLAGDNEQFFGPGTRLTVL.

V usage is TRBV5-1 and J usage is TRBJ2-3; D possibly matches TRBD1 or TRBD2 (6 bases each). Deletions cut 2 bases from V and 5 bases from J, with 18 bases between. Germline V gene sequence: CDR1 SGHRS, CDR2 YFSETQ. The CDR3 loop spans 16 amino acids. CDR3 coding DNA: TGCGCCAGCAGCTTCCCCGGGGGCGGGCAAGGAGATACGCAGTATTTT. This encodes CASSFPGGGQGDTQYF.

The chain links TRBV21-1 to TRBJ2-7; the table gives TRBD1 as D, unverified against the DNA. TRBV21-1 is recorded as a pseudogene. This CDR3 has 10 amino acids. CDR3 region: CASSKGPGGF. DNA of the CDR3: TGTGCCAGCAGCAAAGGTCCAGGGGGGTTC.

CDR3 sequence: CASSSPGGAARTEAFF. The CDR3 DNA reads TGTGCCAGCAGCTCGCCGGGGGGCGCGGCTCGGACTGAAGCTTTCTTT. The chain couples TRBV5-4 to TRBJ1-1; D is possibly TRBD1 (6 bases). CDR3 size: 16 residues. CDR1 SGHNT and CDR2 YYREEE come from the germline V gene (reference sequence). Between the trimmed V and J ends, which lost 3 bases and 5 bases, there was a span of 20 bases.

This clonotype was seen more than once but under ten times. V usage is TRBV25-1 and J usage is TRBJ2-7; 10 bases align to TRBD1. In germline, CDR1 is MGHDK, CDR2 SYGVNS. CDR3 length equals 13 residues. With V trimmed by 7 bases and J by 2 bases, 2 bases remained unmatched. CDR3 loop: CASTGTGAYEQYF. In DNA, the CDR3 is TGTGCCAGCACCGGGACAGGGGCCTACGAGCAGTACTTC.

This clonotype was picked up many times. The chain joins TRBV7-2 to TRBJ2-7, with D unclear. Trimming removed 5 bases at V and 4 bases at J, with 6 bases between. The germline V gene encodes CDR1 SGHTA and CDR2 FQGNSA. The CDR3 is 11 residues long. The CDR3 region is CASSPQYEQYF. Here the CDR3 DNA reads TGTGCCAGCAGCCCACAGTACGAGCAGTACTTC.

This clonotype was recorded a few times. The V and J genes are TRBV7-2 and TRBJ1-1; no firm D call. The CDR3 runs 19 residues. Germline V gene data show CDR1 as SGHTA and CDR2 as FQGNSA. The V end was cut by 2 bases, the J end by 0 bases, with 22 bases between. CDR3 residues: CASSLLLFVEGVMNTEAFF. CDR3 DNA sequence: TGTGCCAGCAGCTTACTGCTTTTTGTCGAGGGAGTCATGAACACTGAAGCTTTCTTT.

This clonotype was observed many times. This chain links TRBV5-5 with TRBJ2-5; D might be TRBD1 or TRBD2, each matching 5 bases. The CDR3 loop spans 14 amino acids. V lost 7 bases and J lost 4, with 17 bases in between. CDR1 is SGHKS and CDR2 is YYEKEE in the germline V gene (reference sequence). The CDR3 loop is CASGHEGTGETQYF. As DNA, the CDR3 is TGTGCCAGCGGTCACGAGGGGACCGGAGAGACCCAGTACTTC.

In this sample, this clonotype turned up a few times. This rearrangement joins TRBV5-1 to TRBJ2-5; weak D call: TRBD2 (6 bases). Germline CDR1 SGHRS, CDR2 YFSETQ. V was clipped by 4 bases and J by 7 bases, with 14 bases between them. This CDR3 region has 13 residues. CDR3 nucleotides: TGCGCCAGCAGCACCGGGCCCGGGGGGACCCAGTACTTC. Encoded protein: CASSTGPGGTQYF.

The chain uses TRBV7-9 and TRBJ2-7; D may be TRBD1 or TRBD2 (6 bases each). The germline V gene encodes CDR1 SEHNR and CDR2 FQNEAQ (reference sequence). V lost 5 bases and J lost 4, with 21 bases in between. The CDR3 sequence is 16 residues long. The CDR3 sequence is CASSPGLGGTTYEQYF. Here the CDR3 DNA reads TGTGCCAGCAGCCCGGGGTTAGGCGGGACAACTTACGAGCAGTACTTC.

The gene calls are TRBV5-1 and TRBJ2-5; a possible D gene is TRBD2 (7 bases). CDR3 length: 14 amino acids. V shed 9 bases and J shed 1 base, with 16 bases lying between them. Germline CDR1 and CDR2: SGHRS and YFSETQ. CDR3 in DNA: TGCGCCACCAATAGGGGGACTACCCAAGAGACCCAGTACTTC. Translating it yields CATNRGTTQETQYF. The variable domain in full, completed from reference TRBV5-1 and TRBJ2-5, reads KAGVTQTPRYLIKTRGQQVTLSCSPISGHRSVSWYQQTPGQGLQFLFEYFSETQRNKGNFPGRFSGRQFSNSRSEMNVSTLELGDSALYLCATNRGTTQETQYFGPGTRLLVL.